This TCR beta chain comes out of a study of T cell responses to AZD1222 COVID-19 vaccine. General study results and limits: Most donors were white British, females outnumbered males, and clonal diversity was possibly underestimated.

Assay: immunoSEQ multiplex PCR; the TCRdb copy retains only in-frame clones and omits some. The sample includes roughly 85,000 clones, 86% seen only once; the top ten take roughly 7.6%. In regard to this clone: Its antigen is unidentified.

The specimen comprised peripheral blood, sampled on day 0 of AZD1222 vaccination. The origin of this receptor is an adult in good health.

CDR3 nucleotide sequence: TGTGCCAGCAGGATGACACCTTATAGCAATCAGCCCCAGCATTTT. It specifies CASRMTPYSNQPQHF. The V call is TRBV6-5, the J call TRBJ1-5; no clear D. CDR1 and CDR2 from the germline V gene are MNHEY and SVGAGI. CDR3 length: 15 residues. Trimming took off 6 bases at V and 0 bases at J, with 12 bases between the two ends.